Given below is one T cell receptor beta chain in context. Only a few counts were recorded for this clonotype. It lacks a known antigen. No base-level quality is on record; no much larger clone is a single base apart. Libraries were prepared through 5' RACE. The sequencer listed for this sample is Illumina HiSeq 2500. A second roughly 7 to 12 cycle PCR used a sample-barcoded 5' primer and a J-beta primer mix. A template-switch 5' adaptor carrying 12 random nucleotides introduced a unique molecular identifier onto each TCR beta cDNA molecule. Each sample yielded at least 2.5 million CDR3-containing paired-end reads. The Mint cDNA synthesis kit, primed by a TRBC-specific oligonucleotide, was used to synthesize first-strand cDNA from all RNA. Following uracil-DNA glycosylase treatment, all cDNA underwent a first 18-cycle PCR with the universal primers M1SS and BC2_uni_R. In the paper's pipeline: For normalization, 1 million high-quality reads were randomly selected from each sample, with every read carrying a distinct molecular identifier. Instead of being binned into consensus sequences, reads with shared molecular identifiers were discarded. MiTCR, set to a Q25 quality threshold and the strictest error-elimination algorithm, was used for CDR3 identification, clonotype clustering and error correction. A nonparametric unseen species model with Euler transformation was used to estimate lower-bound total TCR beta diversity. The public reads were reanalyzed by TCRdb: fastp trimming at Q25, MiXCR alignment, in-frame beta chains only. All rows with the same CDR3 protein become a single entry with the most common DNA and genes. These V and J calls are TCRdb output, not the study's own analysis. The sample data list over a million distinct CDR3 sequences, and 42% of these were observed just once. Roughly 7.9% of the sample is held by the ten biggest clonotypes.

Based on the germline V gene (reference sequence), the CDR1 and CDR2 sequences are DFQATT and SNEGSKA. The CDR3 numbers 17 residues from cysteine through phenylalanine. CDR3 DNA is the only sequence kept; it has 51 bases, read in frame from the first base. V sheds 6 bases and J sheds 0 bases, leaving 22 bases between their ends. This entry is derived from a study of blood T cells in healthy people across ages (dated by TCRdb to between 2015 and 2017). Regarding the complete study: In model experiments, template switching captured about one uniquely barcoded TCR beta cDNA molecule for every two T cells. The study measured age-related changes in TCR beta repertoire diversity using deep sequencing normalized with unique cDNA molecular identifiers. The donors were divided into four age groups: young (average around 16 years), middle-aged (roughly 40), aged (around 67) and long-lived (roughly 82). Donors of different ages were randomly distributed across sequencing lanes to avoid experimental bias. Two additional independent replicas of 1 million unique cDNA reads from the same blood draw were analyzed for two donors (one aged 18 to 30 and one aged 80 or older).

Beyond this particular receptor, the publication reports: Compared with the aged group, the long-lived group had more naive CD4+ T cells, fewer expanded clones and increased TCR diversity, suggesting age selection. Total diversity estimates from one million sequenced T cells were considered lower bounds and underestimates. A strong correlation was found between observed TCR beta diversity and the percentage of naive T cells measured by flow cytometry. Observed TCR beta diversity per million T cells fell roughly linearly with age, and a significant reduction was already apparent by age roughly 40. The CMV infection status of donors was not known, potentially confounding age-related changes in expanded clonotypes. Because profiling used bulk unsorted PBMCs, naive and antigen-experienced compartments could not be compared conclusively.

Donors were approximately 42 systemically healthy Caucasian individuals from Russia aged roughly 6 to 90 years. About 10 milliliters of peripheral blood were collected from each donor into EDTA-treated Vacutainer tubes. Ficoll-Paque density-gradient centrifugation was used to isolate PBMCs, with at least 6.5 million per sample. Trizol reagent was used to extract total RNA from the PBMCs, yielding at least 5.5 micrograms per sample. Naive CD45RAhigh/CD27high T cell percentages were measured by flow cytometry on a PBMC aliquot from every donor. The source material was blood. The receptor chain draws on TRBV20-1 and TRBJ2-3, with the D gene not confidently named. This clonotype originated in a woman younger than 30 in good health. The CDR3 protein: CSAKPLSGLPSTDTQYF. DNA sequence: TGCAGTGCAAAACCCCTCTCGGGCCTCCCAAGCACAGATACGCAGTATTTT.